This is a list of T cell receptor beta chains from one sample in a study of response to subunit inactivated influenza vaccine. TCRdb passed the RT-PCR reads through MiXCR, listing each CDR3 protein once. Of fewer than 550,000 distinct CDR3 sequences detected, around 25% appear once; the ten largest clones hold under 2.5%. Here the sequenced sample was CD4+ T cells sorted from PBMCs, taken less than 6 days after vaccination. These receptors were obtained from a man aged 50-59 years who received an inactivated influenza vaccine. The CDR3 runs from the conserved cysteine through the conserved F or W. A D gene is named only where the DNA matches it firmly. The size entry is marked missing in some rows and otherwise reads once, few, many or a size class.

TRBJ2-2	.	TRBV5-6	TRBD1	TGTGCCAGCTGCTGGGGGACAGAAAACACCGGGGAGCTGTTTTTT	CASCWGTENTGELFF
TRBJ1-2	once	TRBV10-3	.	TGTGCCATCAGGCCGGGACAATCCTATGGCTACACCTTC	CAIRPGQSYGYTF
TRBJ1-2	few	TRBV28	.	TGTGCCAGCAGCGGCACTAACTATGGCTACACCTTC	CASSGTNYGYTF
TRBJ2-1	.	TRBV4-3	TRBD2	TGCGCCAGCAGCCAACAAGGACTAGCGGGGGGTTACAATGAGCAGTTCTTC	CASSQQGLAGGYNEQFF
TRBJ2-7	.	TRBV3-1	TRBD2	TGTGCCAGCAGCCAAGATCCGGCTAGCGGCTTCTTAGGCGAGCAGTACTTC	CASSQDPASGFLGEQYF
TRBJ1-5	few	TRBV6-1	.	TGTGCCAGCAGCGATCAGATTTCCAATCAGCCCCAGCATTTT	CASSDQISNQPQHF
TRBJ2-7	.	TRBV28	.	TGTGCCAGCAGCCTCCGGGACCAAGGCCCCTACGAGCAGTACTTC	CASSLRDQGPYEQYF
TRBJ2-7	many	TRBV4-3	TRBD2	TGTGCCAGCAGCCAGCGGCTAGCGGGCTCCTACGAGCAGTACTTC	CASSQRLAGSYEQYF
TRBJ2-3	.	TRBV12-3/TRBV12-4	TRBD2	TGTGCCAGCAGTTGGGGACTAGATTCGGATACGCAGTATTTT	CASSWGLDSDTQYF
TRBJ2-1	.	TRBV29-1	.	TGCAGCGTTGAAAGTACCTACAATGAGCAGTTCTTC	CSVESTYNEQFF
TRBJ2-3	few	TRBV10-3	.	TGTGCCATCAGTGAGTCGACAGTCACAGATACGCAGTATTTT	CAISESTVTDTQYF
TRBJ2-5	once	TRBV4-1	.	TGCGCCAGCAGCCCCTCCCATCTCCGGGCCACCCAAGAGACCCAGTACTTC	CASSPSHLRATQETQYF
TRBJ2-1	few	TRBV7-2	.	TGTGCCAGCAGCTTTGGGTCCCAGCCAAGGCAGTTCTTC	CASSFGSQPRQFF
TRBJ1-3	once	TRBV25-1	TRBD1	TGTGCCAGCAGTGAACCGGGGACAGCCTCTGGAAACACCATATATTTT	CASSEPGTASGNTIYF
TRBJ2-7	many	TRBV12-3/TRBV12-4	.	TGTGCCAGCAGTTTATCGGAGTACGAGCAGTACTTC	CASSLSEYEQYF
TRBJ2-1	.	TRBV19	.	TGTGCCAGTAGTATAAACGGGAGAAGGAGCAATGAGCAGTTCTTC	CASSINGRRSNEQFF
TRBJ2-7	few	TRBV7-2	.	TGTGCCAGCAGCTTATTACAGTCCGGGGAGCAGTACTTC	CASSLLQSGEQYF
TRBJ1-2	.	TRBV20-1	.	TGCAGTCCTAGGGGCGGGACACTTAACTATGGCTACACCTTC	CSPRGGTLNYGYTF
TRBJ2-5	few	TRBV21-1	.	TGTGCCAGCAGCAAAGGGTCGACTGCGCAAGAGACCCAGTACTTC	CASSKGSTAQETQYF
TRBJ1-1	many	TRBV2	.	TGTGCCAGCGGTATTGGCAGGGACACTGAAGCTTTCTTT	CASGIGRDTEAFF
TRBJ2-1	few	TRBV7-9	.	TGTGCCAGCAGCTTATATGGCTATGAGCAGTTCTTC	CASSLYGYEQFF
TRBJ2-1	few	TRBV3-1	TRBD2	TGTGCCAGCAGCCCCGGGACTATCAATGAGCAGTTCTTC	CASSPGTINEQFF
TRBJ2-7	.	TRBV7-9	TRBD1	TGTGCCAGCAGCTTAACACGGACAGGTCCCCACGAGCAGTACTTC	CASSLTRTGPHEQYF